This T cell receptor beta chain was retrieved from a study of PD-1 blockade in classical Hodgkin lymphoma (dated by TCRdb to 2018 to 2020). General notes on the study: Nivolumab dosing was 3 mg/kg intravenously every 2 weeks, continuing until either disease progression or unacceptable toxicity. To define a peripheral blood immune signature of response to PD-1 blockade in classical Hodgkin lymphoma, the study combined TCR beta sequencing with CyTOF. General study outcomes and caveats: Trial patients achieving complete response had baseline diversity similar to newly diagnosed patients, whereas partial responders and progressors had significantly lower diversity. A significant rise by C4D1 was seen in CD4+ but not CD8+ TCR diversity (p=0.0027 vs p=0.16), with the rise being most apparent in complete responders (p=0.02). Lower diversity was seen in patients whose nivolumab began less than 1 year after ASCT, and these patients were left out of later analyses so that immune reconstitution would not confound the results. Only a single clinical trial cohort was studied, and what caused the repertoire differences, possibly disease activity or prior therapy, remained undefined. Baseline TCR diversity was reported to be lower in newly diagnosed patients than in healthy donors and to be lower still in relapsed/refractory patients.

A remark on this clone: The antigen this receptor binds is unknown. Nothing much larger sits one base from this clone, and base qualities are not available.

The Qiagen DNeasy kit was used to extract genomic DNA from unsorted PBMCs and from the negatively selected CD4+ and CD8+ fractions. TCR beta CDR3 regions were amplified by immunoSEQ multiplex PCR using primers annealing to V and J segments. A synthetic immune receptor repertoire was used to minimize amplification bias, and any residual bias was removed computationally once sequencing was done. As for the authors' bioinformatics: Repertoire diversity was quantified as the Shannon entropy index using custom Python scripts. Unsorted, CD4+ and CD8+ repertoires were analyzed separately, except for combined analyses in which CD4+ and CD8+ sequences were merged in silico. A clone was considered expanded if an increase in frequency of at least 2-fold after treatment relative to C1D1 was found, and a pseudocount of 0.5 was applied to clones undetected at baseline. Singleton clones were defined as clones with 0 or 1 copy at C1D1, and non-singleton clones were defined as clones with 2 or more copies. Clones expanded in unsorted samples were labelled as CD4+, CD8+ or unknown by matching protein sequences in sorted samples from the same patient. Wilcoxon tests on paired samples were used to test diversity changes from C1D1 to C4D1. TCRdb took over this immuneACCESS table, retaining in-frame rearrangements with V and J assigned. Such tables are incomplete; in checked studies, under half of the missing clones stem from an unresolved V gene, and the remainder is unexplained. V and J calls and clone size are as listed in that table; D and trimming were resolved from the DNA. This sample comprises some 100,000 clones, roughly 92% of them detected only once. Approximately 2.8% of the sample is in the top ten clones.

The trim is 0 bases for V and 4 bases for J, with a gap of 10 bases between the germline ends. Reading from cysteine to phenylalanine, the CDR3 counts 14 amino acids. Only CDR3 DNA remains: 42 bases, in frame from the first base. The germline V gene provides CDR1 SGDLS and CDR2 YYNGEE. The sample's time point, from its label and the paper: cycle 1 day 1 (C1D1), immediately before nivolumab initiation. Every trial patient had relapsed after autologous stem cell transplantation, and cohorts A, B and C differed in prior brentuximab vedotin exposure. The trial cohort comprised a few dozen patients with relapsed/refractory classical Hodgkin lymphoma whose best overall responses were complete response, partial response or progressive disease. In the multi-cohort phase II CheckMate 205 trial, trial patients received single-agent nivolumab. Best overall response was determined by an independent review committee according to the 2007 International Working Group response criteria. Trial PBMCs were obtained immediately prior to nivolumab initiation (C1D1) and on therapy at cycle 2 day 1 and cycle 4 day 1. Peripheral blood was collected in 8 mL Vacutainer Cell Preparation Tubes, from which PBMCs were isolated by centrifugation and then cryopreserved.

The source is a human donor with classical Hodgkin lymphoma. The chain joins TRBV9 to TRBJ1-2, and the D gene may be TRBD1, 6 bases matching. The specimen was peripheral blood mononuclear cells (PBMCs), collected at baseline. The DNA sequence is given as TGTGCCAGCAGCGTAGACAGGGTTGGCTATGGCTACACCTTC. Its amino acids are CASSVDRVGYGYTF.